This T cell receptor (beta chain) was recorded in a study of blood T cell repertoires in COVID-19. The CDR3 spans 15 residues. V dropped 0 bases and J dropped 4 bases, with 10 bases sitting between them. In germline, CDR1 is MNHNY, CDR2 SVGAGI (reference sequence). Produced via immunoSEQ multiplex PCR; TCRdb's table is partial and in-frame only. The table lists roughly 340,000 clones, 80% to 90% of them singletons, with roughly 1.9% in the top ten. Cohort allocation depended upon clinical history that participants reported. The rearrangement links TRBV6-6 to TRBJ1-5, with D possibly TRBD1 on 6 matching bases. The sequenced sample consisted of PBMCs or T cells enriched from blood (not recorded which). This sequence was found in a man in his forties in a cohort exposed to, infected with or recovered from COVID-19 (not recorded which). The CDR3, as DNA: TGTGCCAGCAGTTACTCCGGACAGTCGAATCAGCCCCAGCATTTT. Protein product: CASSYSGQSNQPQHF.